This T cell receptor beta chain was profiled in a study of cytomegalovirus exposure and HLA in healthy donors. Whole-study findings and limits: 150 to 200 TCR beta chains were listed as cytomegalovirus-associated. Reports state that TCR beta sequences accurately predicted most subjects' HLA-A and HLA-B alleles.

CDR3 length: 17 residues. The germline CDR1 and CDR2 sequences are LGHNA and YSLEER. V lost 0 bases and J lost 0, with 9 bases in between. The PCR ran on 60 Vbeta and 13 Jbeta primers. Only in-frame clones appear in the TCRdb table, and some are missing; sequencing was by immunoSEQ multiplex PCR. The sample has 40,000 to 45,000 clones; roughly half are singletons. This clone has a single count. Antigen: not known. Healthy donors of bone marrow made up the group. Sequencing was done on a sample of PBMCs. The chain couples TRBV4-3 to TRBJ1-6; D call uncertain. The source is a human donor in good health. The CDR3, as DNA: TGCGCCAGCAGCCAAGATTTAGTTATCTCCTATAATTCACCCCTCCACTTT. Translation: CASSQDLVISYNSPLHF.